Below, 5 T cell receptor beta chains from the same sample are listed, as sequenced in a study of T cell responses to AZD1222 COVID-19 vaccine. Method: immunoSEQ multiplex PCR; TCRdb's copy keeps in-frame clones and lacks some. The profile shows some 120,000 clones, about 91% of them singletons. The sample was peripheral blood, taken on day 0 of AZD1222 vaccination. The receptor source for this set is an adult in good health.

The V and J genes are TRBV6-2 or TRBV6-3 and TRBJ1-6, with no clear D. CDR1 is MNHEY, CDR2 SVGEGT, per germline. Trimming removed 2 bases from V and 1 base from J, with 6 bases in between. The CDR3 is made up of 15 amino acids. The chain's CDR3 is CASSYAASYNSPLHF. CDR3 nucleotides: TGTGCCAGCAGTTACGCGGCGTCCTATAATTCACCCCTCCACTTT.

V is TRBV6-2 or TRBV6-3 and J is TRBJ2-1; 13 bases match TRBD2. This CDR3 contains 15 residues. The J segment lost 8 bases and the V segment lost 5 bases, leaving 6 bases of the junction unmatched. The germline gives CDR1 MNHEY, CDR2 SVGEGT. The CDR3 spells CASSHTLAGGHEQFF. For the CDR3, the DNA is TGTGCCAGCAGTCATACACTAGCGGGGGGGCATGAGCAGTTCTTC.

CDR3: CAWETVGRHDEQFF. CDR3 nucleotides: TGTGCCTGGGAGACAGTGGGGAGGCACGATGAGCAGTTCTTC. The chain uses TRBV7-9 and TRBJ2-1, with a tentative D call TRBD2 (6 bases). The CDR3 loop spans 14 amino acids. Germline values: CDR1 SEHNR, CDR2 FQNEAQ (reference sequence). Trimming removed 11 bases at V and 8 bases at J, with 22 bases between. Together with reference TRBV7-9 and TRBJ2-1, the CDR3 gives the full variable domain: DTGVSQNPRHKITKRGQNVTFRCDPISEHNRLYWYRQTLGQGPEFLTYFQNEAQLEKSRLLSDRFSAERPKGSFSTLEIQRTEQGDSAMYLCAWETVGRHDEQFFGPGTRLTVL.

The CDR3 region is CASSGAANEQFF. DNA of the CDR3: TGTGCCAGCAGCGGGGCCGCGAATGAGCAGTTCTTC. The chain joins TRBV7-9 to TRBJ2-1; possible D gene TRBD1, 5 bases. There are 12 residues in the CDR3. Germline CDR1 SEHNR, CDR2 FQNEAQ (reference sequence). V lost 5 bases, J lost 7 bases, and 9 bases lay in between. The full variable domain, rest sourced from reference TRBV7-9 and TRBJ2-1, is DTGVSQNPRHKITKRGQNVTFRCDPISEHNRLYWYRQTLGQGPEFLTYFQNEAQLEKSRLLSDRFSAERPKGSFSTLEIQRTEQGDSAMYLCASSGAANEQFFGPGTRLTVL.

The rearrangement joins TRBV18 to TRBJ1-2; no clear D. The CDR3 runs 15 residues. Trimming shortened V by 1 base and J by 3 bases, and 12 bases separated the two germline ends. CDR1 and CDR2 (germline): KGHSH, LQKENI. CDR3 protein: CASSPRESGDYGYTF. The DNA for the CDR3 is TGTGCCAGCTCACCACGTGAGAGCGGGGACTATGGCTACACCTTC.